This note documents a single T cell receptor (beta chain) sequence. The entry originates in a study of identical twins. V lost 2 bases, J lost 2 bases, and 12 bases lay in between. The CDR3 covers 15 residues. CDR1 is MNHEY, CDR2 SVGEGT, per germline. TCRdb reanalysed the 5' RACE reads using MiXCR and keeps one entry per CDR3 protein. Counted here are approximately 550,000 distinct CDR3 sequences, 20% to 25% occurring once; the ten biggest clones make up approximately 0.52%. These same records also appear under a second study, on yellow fever vaccine responses in identical twins.

The chain is built from TRBV6-2 or TRBV6-3 and TRBJ1-2; tentatively, D is TRBD1 (5 bases). This TCR was sampled from a young woman in good health. The material sequenced was CD4+ T cells sorted from blood. CDR3 amino acids: CASSYKLQGNYGYTF. The CDR3 bases are TGTGCCAGCAGTTACAAGCTTCAGGGAAACTATGGCTACACCTTC.